One and the same sample provided the 10 T cell receptor beta chains below, sequenced in a study of CD8 T cells in ankylosing spondylitis (dated by TCRdb to about 2017). Library prep was done by 5' RACE. The sequencing machine was an Illumina HiSeq 2500. Starting from the raw public reads, TCRdb applied fastp trimming at Q25, assembled clones with MiXCR and retained in-frame beta chains. One record per CDR3 amino acid sequence lists the most common genes and DNA. This sample has under 150,000 distinct CDR3 sequences in its table, and approximately 10% of those were observed once. Clones ranked in the top ten supply 2.5% to 3.5% of the sample. Sequenced: blood, either unsorted or a sorted T cell fraction (not recorded which). The receptor set was obtained from a male donor with ankylosing spondylitis or in good health (not recorded which).

This clonotype was counted ten times or more. The chain links TRBV20-1 to TRBJ2-1, with TRBD2 matching over 12 bases. Unmatched junction bases numbered 4, after V lost 6 bases and J lost 4 bases. The CDR3 extends over 14 amino acids. Germline V lookup: CDR1 DFQATT, CDR2 SNEGSKA (reference sequence). CDR3 residues: CSAKTSGRYNEQFF. The CDR3 coding sequence is TGCAGTGCGAAGACTAGCGGGAGATACAATGAGCAGTTCTTC.

This clonotype was counted a few times. The V and J genes are TRBV20-1 and TRBJ1-2; weak D call: TRBD1 (5 bases). CDR3 size: 12 residues. Trimming left V 6 bases short and J 8 bases short, with 16 bases between. CDR1 DFQATT and CDR2 SNEGSKA come from the germline V gene (reference sequence). In DNA form, the CDR3 reads TGCAGTGCGCCAGGTTGGGGGAGCGGCTACACCTTC. It codes for CSAPGWGSGYTF.

This clonotype has ten or more counts. V is TRBV20-1 and J is TRBJ2-7; TRBD2 aligns across 8 bases. Germline CDR1 reads DFQATT; CDR2 reads SNEGSKA (reference sequence). This CDR3 comprises 13 residues. J was trimmed by 5 bases and V by 1 base; bases with no gene match: 4. The CDR3 region has the DNA TGCAGTGCTAGAGGGACTAGCATCCACGAGCAGTACTTC. Amino acid sequence: CSARGTSIHEQYF.

This clonotype was seen repeatedly, ten times or more. The rearrangement joins TRBV29-1 to TRBJ2-7, with D perhaps being TRBD1 or TRBD2 (5 bases each). The CDR3 loop spans 13 amino acids. Germline V lookup: CDR1 SQVTM, CDR2 ANQGSEA. Trimming left V 7 bases short and J 0 bases short, with 13 bases between. The CDR3 is CSARGVSSYEQYF. CDR3 nucleotides: TGCAGCGCGCGAGGGGTTAGCTCCTACGAGCAGTACTTC.

This clonotype has at least ten counts. The CDR3 here is CSVRGHSEKLFF. CDR3 nucleotide sequence: TGCAGCGTCCGAGGACATAGTGAAAAACTGTTTTTT. V gene TRBV29-1 combines with J gene TRBJ1-4; perhaps TRBD1 as D (5 bases). The CDR3 runs to 12 residues. Per the germline V gene, CDR1 is SQVTM and CDR2 is ANQGSEA. Trimming took off 6 bases at V and 7 bases at J, with 12 bases between the two ends.

This clonotype has ten or more counts. V usage is TRBV5-5 and J usage is TRBJ2-5; a possible D gene is TRBD2 (6 bases). The V and J ends lost 4 bases and 5 bases respectively, with 18 bases between them. The CDR3 has 15 residues. Germline V lookup: CDR1 SGHKS, CDR2 YYEKEE (reference sequence). CDR3 bases: TGTGCCAGCAGCCCAGGGCCCGGAGCGGGCGAGACCCAGTACTTC. Amino acid sequence: CASSPGPGAGETQYF.

At least ten counts were recorded for this clonotype. The V call is TRBV5-1, the J call TRBJ2-7; TRBD1 matches 9 bases. Germline-derived CDR1 and CDR2 are SGHRS and YFSETQ. The CDR3 spans 14 residues. J was trimmed by 3 bases and V by 5 bases; bases with no gene match: 6. The DNA for the CDR3 is TGCGCCAGCAGTTATACAGGGGGCGGCTACGAGCAGTACTTC. It translates to CASSYTGGGYEQYF.

For this clonotype: One base away lies a much larger clone, so this may be a sequencing read error. The rearrangement links TRBV12-3 or TRBV12-4 to TRBJ2-7; possibly TRBD1 for D (5 bases). The CDR3 is 14 residues long. CDR3 DNA sequence: TGTGCCAGCACTTTAGCACCAGGGTTAGGGGAGCAGTACTTC. This sequence encodes CASTLAPGLGEQYF.

This clonotype was counted at least ten times. The chain links TRBV12-3 or TRBV12-4 to TRBJ2-1; TRBD2 matches at 7 bases. The CDR3 loop spans 16 amino acids. V lost 6 bases, J lost 3 bases, and 11 bases stayed unmatched. The CDR3 spells CASSLGLGGSYNEQFF. The CDR3 region has the DNA TGTGCCAGCAGCCTAGGGCTGGGGGGGAGCTACAATGAGCAGTTCTTC.

Notes on this clonotype: One base away lies a much larger clone, so this may be a sequencing read error. The chain's CDR3 is CASSLEVIVAVRVYNEQFF. The CDR3, as DNA: TGTGCCAGCAGCTTAGAAGTCATCGTAGCGGTCAGGGTATACAATGAGCAGTTCTTC. This rearrangement joins TRBV7-8 to TRBJ2-1; a possible D gene is TRBD2 (6 bases). The CDR3 consists of 19 residues. The V gene lost 1 base and the J gene lost 4 bases, with 23 bases spanning the gap. In germline, CDR1 is SGHVS, CDR2 FQNEAQ.